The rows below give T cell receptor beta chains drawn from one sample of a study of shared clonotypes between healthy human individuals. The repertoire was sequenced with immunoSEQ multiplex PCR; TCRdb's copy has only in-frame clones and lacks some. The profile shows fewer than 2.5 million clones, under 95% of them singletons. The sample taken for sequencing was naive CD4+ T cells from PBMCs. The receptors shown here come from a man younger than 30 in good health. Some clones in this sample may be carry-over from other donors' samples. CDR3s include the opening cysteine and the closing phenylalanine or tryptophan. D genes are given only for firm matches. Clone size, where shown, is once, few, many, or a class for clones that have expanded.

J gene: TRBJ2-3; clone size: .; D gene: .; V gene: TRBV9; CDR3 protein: CASSVGLAMDTQYF; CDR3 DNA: TGTGCCAGCAGCGTAGGTCTAGCGATGGATACGCAGTATTTT
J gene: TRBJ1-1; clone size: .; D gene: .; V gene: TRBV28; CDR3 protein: CASSLKGAEAFF; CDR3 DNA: TGTGCCAGCAGTCTCAAGGGGGCTGAAGCTTTCTTT
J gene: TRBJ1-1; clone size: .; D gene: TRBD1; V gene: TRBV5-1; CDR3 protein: CASSDLTGGASEAFF; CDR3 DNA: TGCGCCAGCAGCGACTTAACAGGGGGCGCGTCTGAAGCTTTCTTT
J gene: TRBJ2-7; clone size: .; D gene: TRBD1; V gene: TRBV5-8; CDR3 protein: CASSLAAGTGTIKQYF; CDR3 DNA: TGTGCCAGCAGCTTGGCCGCAGGGACAGGCACTATAAAGCAGTACTTC
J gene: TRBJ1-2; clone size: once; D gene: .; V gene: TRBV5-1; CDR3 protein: CASSLGLGELGYGYTF; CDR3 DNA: TGCGCCAGCAGCTTGGGTCTCGGTGAATTGGGCTATGGCTACACCTTC
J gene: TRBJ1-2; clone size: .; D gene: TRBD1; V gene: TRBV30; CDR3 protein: CAWSVAGTGFRGYTF; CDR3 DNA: TGTGCCTGGAGTGTAGCGGGGACAGGGTTTCGTGGCTACACCTTC
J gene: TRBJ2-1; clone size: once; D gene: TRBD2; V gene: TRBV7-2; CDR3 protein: CASSLAGVTYNEQFF; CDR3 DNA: TGTGCCAGCAGCTTGGCGGGAGTGACCTACAATGAGCAGTTCTTC
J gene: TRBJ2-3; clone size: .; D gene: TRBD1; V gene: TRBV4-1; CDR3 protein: CASSRQGGGADTQYF; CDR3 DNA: TGCGCCAGCAGCCGACAGGGGGGTGGGGCAGATACGCAGTATTTT
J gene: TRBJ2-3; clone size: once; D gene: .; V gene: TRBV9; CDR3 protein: CASSVLAGNTDTQYF; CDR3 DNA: TGTGCCAGCAGCGTACTAGCAGGGAACACAGATACGCAGTATTTT
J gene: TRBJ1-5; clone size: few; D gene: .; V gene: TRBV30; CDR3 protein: CAWSGAGNLLGQPQHF; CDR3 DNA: TGTGCCTGGAGTGGAGCGGGAAACCTGCTGGGGCAGCCCCAGCATTTT
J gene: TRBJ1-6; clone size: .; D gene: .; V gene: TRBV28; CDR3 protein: CASSAGTVNSPLHF; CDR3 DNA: TGTGCCAGCAGTGCCGGGACCGTTAATTCACCCCTCCACTTT
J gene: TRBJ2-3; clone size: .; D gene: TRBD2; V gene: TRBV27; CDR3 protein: CASNRTSGRARDTQYF; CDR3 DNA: TGTGCCAGTAACCGTACAAGCGGGAGGGCGCGAGATACGCAGTATTTT
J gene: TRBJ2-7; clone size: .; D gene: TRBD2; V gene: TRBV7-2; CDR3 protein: CASSLGGGEGEQYF; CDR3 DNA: TGTGCCAGCAGCTTAGGTGGAGGGGAGGGCGAGCAGTACTTC
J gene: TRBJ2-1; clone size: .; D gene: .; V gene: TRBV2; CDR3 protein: CASSESAGAQFF; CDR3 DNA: TGTGCCAGCAGTGAATCGGCAGGGGCCCAGTTCTTC
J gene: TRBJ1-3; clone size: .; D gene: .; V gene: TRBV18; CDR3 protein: CASSPPNSRLPNSGNTIYF; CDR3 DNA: TGTGCCAGCTCACCACCTAACAGCCGTCTCCCCAACTCTGGAAACACCATATATTTT
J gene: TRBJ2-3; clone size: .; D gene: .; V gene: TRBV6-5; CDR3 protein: CASKEEWGTDTQYF; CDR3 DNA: TGTGCCAGCAAGGAGGAATGGGGCACAGATACGCAGTATTTT
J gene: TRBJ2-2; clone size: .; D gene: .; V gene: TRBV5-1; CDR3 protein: CASSVRVRDTGELFF; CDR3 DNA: TGCGCCAGCAGCGTAAGGGTACGGGACACCGGGGAGCTGTTTTTT
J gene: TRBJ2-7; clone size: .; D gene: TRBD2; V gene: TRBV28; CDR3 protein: CASSLIPGAGTYEQYF; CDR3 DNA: TGTGCCAGCAGTTTAATCCCCGGAGCGGGAACTTACGAGCAGTACTTC
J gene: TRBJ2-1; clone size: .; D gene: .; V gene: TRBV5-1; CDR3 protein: CASLLIPGSYNEQFF; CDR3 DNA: TGCGCCAGCCTTTTGATTCCGGGATCCTACAATGAGCAGTTCTTC
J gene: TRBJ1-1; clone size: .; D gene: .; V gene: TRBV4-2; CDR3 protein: CASSQDYQNTEAFF; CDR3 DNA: TGTGCCAGCAGCCAAGACTACCAAAACACTGAAGCTTTCTTT
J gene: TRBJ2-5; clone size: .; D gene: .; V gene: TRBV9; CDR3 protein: CASSPPGETQYF; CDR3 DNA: TGTGCCAGCAGCCCCCCCGGCGAGACCCAGTACTTC
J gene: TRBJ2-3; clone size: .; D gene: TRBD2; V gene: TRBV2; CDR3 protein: CAISGWSTDTQYF; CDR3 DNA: TGTGCCATTAGCGGGTGGAGCACAGATACGCAGTATTTT
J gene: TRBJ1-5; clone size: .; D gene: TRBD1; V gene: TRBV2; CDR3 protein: CASSLQGDQPQHF; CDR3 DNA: TGTGCCAGCAGCCTGCAGGGGGATCAGCCCCAGCATTTT
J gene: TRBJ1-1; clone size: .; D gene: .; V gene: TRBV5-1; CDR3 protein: CASSLGGKERAFF; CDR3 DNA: TGTGCCAGCAGCTTGGGAGGGAAGGAGCGAGCTTTCTTT
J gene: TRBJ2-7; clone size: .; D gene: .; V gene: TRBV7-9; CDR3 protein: CASSLYERREMSHEQYF; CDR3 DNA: TGTGCCAGCAGCTTATATGAAAGACGGGAGATGTCCCACGAGCAGTACTTC
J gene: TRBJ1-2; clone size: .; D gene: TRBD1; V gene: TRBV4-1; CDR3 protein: CASSQDGQANYGYTF; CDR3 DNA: TGCGCCAGCAGCCAAGATGGACAGGCCAACTATGGCTACACCTTC
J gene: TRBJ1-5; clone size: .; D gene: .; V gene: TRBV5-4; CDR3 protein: CASSIFELANQPQHF; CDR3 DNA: TGTGCCAGCAGCATATTCGAATTAGCAAATCAGCCCCAGCATTTT
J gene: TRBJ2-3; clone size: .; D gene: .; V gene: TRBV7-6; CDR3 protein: CASSLITDTQYF; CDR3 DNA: TGTGCCAGCAGCTTAATCACAGATACGCAGTATTTT
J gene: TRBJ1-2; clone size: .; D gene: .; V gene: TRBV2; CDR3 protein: CASSDRYRLLGYTF; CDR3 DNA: TGTGCCAGCAGTGATAGGTACAGACTTTTGGGCTACACCTTC
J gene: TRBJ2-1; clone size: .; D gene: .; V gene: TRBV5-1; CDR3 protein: CASSLAARLRNEQFF; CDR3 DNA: TGCGCCAGCAGCTTGGCGGCCAGGCTTCGTAATGAGCAGTTCTTC
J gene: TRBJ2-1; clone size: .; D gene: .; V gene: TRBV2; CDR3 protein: CASSDSIRRPLF; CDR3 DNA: TGTGCCAGCAGTGATAGTATCCGGAGACCCCTCTTC
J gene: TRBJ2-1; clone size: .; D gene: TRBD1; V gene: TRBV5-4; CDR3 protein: CASSLDRTGLYNEQFF; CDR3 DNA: TGTGCCAGCAGCTTGGACCGGACAGGGCTTTACAATGAGCAGTTCTTC
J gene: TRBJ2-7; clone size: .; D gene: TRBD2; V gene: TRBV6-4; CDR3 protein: CASSDLFGWSGDLHEQYF; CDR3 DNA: TGTGCCAGCAGTGACTTATTCGGATGGAGCGGGGACCTCCACGAGCAGTACTTC
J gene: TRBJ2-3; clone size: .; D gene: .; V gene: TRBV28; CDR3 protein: CASSFPAGDVSGTQYF; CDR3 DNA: TGTGCCAGCAGTTTTCCGGCAGGGGATGTCTCAGGTACGCAGTATTTT
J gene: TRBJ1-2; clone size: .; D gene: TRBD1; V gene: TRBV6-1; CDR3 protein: CASRDRVNYGYTF; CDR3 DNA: TGTGCCAGCAGGGACAGGGTAAACTATGGCTACACCTTC
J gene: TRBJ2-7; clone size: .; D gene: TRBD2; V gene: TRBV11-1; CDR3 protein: CASSDGTSGYYEQYF; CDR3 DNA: TGTGCCAGCAGCGACGGGACTAGCGGGTACTACGAGCAGTACTTC
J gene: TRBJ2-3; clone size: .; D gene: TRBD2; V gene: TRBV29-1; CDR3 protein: CSVPPSGVTDTQYF; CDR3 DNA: TGCAGCGTACCCCCTAGCGGGGTCACAGATACGCAGTATTTT
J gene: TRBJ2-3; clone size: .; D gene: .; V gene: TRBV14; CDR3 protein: CASSQEGRPTQYF; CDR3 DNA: TGTGCCAGCAGCCAAGAAGGGAGGCCTACGCAGTATTTT
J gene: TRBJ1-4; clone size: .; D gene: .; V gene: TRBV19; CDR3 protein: CASSIVRHSTNEKLFF; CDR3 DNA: TGTGCCAGTAGTATAGTCCGACACTCAACTAATGAAAAACTGTTTTTT
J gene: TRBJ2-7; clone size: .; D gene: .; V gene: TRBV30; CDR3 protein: CAFEREFFDEQYF; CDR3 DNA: TGTGCCTTCGAACGGGAGTTTTTCGACGAGCAGTACTTC